The clone carrying this T cell receptor beta chain was detected a few times. Its antigen remains unidentified. The sample comes from a study of T cell repertoires in cytomegalovirus infection. On the study more broadly: Alongside well-studied HLA-B-restricted CMV epitopes, recently identified HLA-C-restricted CMV epitopes were also used. The public TCR beta signatures pointed to both CMV infection and matching HLA type.

This CDR3 comprises 14 residues. Per germline, CDR1 MNHNS and CDR2 SASEGT. Trimming took off 7 bases at V and 2 bases at J, with 15 bases between the two ends. MiXCR was run by TCRdb on the reads, yielding one entry per CDR3 protein. Of approximately 990,000 distinct CDR3 sequences listed, under 40% are singletons. Findings and limits, study-wide: Dominant in the ex vivo response were TCR beta clonotypes restricted by HLA-C and specific for CMV.

This sample comprised cultured CD8+ T cells from PBMCs, obtained from culture after CMV antigen stimulation. This chain connects TRBV6-1 to TRBJ2-7; either TRBD1 or TRBD2 may supply D (5 bases each). The sequence derives from a human donor in good health (CMV status not recorded). Some clones in this sample may be carry-over from other donors' samples. The CDR3 DNA is TGTGCCAGCATCGAGGGGACGGGACCCTACGAGCAGTACTTC. It codes for CASIEGTGPYEQYF.